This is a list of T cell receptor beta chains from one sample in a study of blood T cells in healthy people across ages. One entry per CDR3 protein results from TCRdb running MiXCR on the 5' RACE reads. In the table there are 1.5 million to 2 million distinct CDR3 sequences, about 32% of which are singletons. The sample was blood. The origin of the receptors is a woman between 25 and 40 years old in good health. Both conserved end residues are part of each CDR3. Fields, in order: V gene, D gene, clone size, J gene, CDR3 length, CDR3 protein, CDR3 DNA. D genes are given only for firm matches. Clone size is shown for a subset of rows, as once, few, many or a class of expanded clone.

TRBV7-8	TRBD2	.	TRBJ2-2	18	CASSSVLAGGPNTGELFF	TGTGCCAGCAGCTCCGTACTAGCGGGGGGCCCCAACACCGGGGAGCTGTTTTTT
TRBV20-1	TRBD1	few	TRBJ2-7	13	CSAKRDRGFEQYF	TGCAGTGCCAAAAGGGACAGGGGATTCGAGCAGTACTTC
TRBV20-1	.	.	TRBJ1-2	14	CSARDDSKLYGYTF	TGCAGTGCTAGAGATGACAGTAAACTCTATGGCTACACCTTC
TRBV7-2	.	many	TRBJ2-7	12	CASSSYGGEQYF	TGTGCCAGCAGCTCCTATGGGGGCGAGCAGTACTTC
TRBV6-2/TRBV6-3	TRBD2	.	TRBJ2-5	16	CASSYVLAGTGETQYF	TGTGCCAGCAGTTACGTGCTAGCGGGTACGGGAGAGACCCAGTACTTC
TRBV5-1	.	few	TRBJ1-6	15	CASSGTDRRGEPLHF	TGCGCCAGCAGCGGAACCGACAGGCGTGGCGAACCCCTCCACTTT
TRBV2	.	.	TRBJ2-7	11	CASSTQREQYF	TGTGCCAGCAGTACCCAGAGGGAGCAGTACTTC
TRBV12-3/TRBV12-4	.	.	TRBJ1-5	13	CASSLDGVQPQHF	TGTGCCAGCAGTTTAGATGGGGTCCAGCCCCAGCATTTT
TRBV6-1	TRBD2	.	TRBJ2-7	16	CASRRDTSGGSYEQYF	TGTGCCAGCAGGAGGGATACTAGCGGGGGGTCCTACGAGCAGTACTTC
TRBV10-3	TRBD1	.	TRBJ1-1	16	CAISEGGRKSGTEAFF	TGTGCCATCAGTGAAGGGGGCAGGAAGTCGGGCACTGAAGCTTTCTTT
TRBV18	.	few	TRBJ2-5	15	CASSPPTYPSETQYF	TGTGCCAGCTCACCACCGACGTACCCCTCGGAGACCCAGTACTTC
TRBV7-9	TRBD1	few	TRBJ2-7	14	CASRADRDSYEQYF	TGTGCCAGCAGAGCGGACAGGGATTCCTACGAGCAGTACTTC
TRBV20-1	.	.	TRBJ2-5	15	CSARDYRARGETQYF	TGCAGTGCTAGAGATTACCGGGCCCGGGGGGAGACCCAGTACTTC
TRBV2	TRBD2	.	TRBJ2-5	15	CASKSNSGGAETQYF	TGTGCCAGCAAGAGTAATAGCGGGGGGGCGGAGACCCAGTACTTC
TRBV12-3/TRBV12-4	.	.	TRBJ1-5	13	CASTIGGDQPQHF	TGTGCCAGCACCATAGGGGGGGACCAGCCCCAGCATTTT
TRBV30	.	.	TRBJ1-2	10	CALIGSGYTF	TGTGCCTTGATCGGGAGTGGCTACACCTTC
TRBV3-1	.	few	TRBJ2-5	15	CASSQGYGIQETQYF	TGTGCCAGCAGCCAAGGGTACGGGATCCAAGAGACCCAGTACTTC
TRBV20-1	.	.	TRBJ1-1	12	CSAKYRGTEAFF	TGCAGTGCCAAGTATCGAGGAACTGAAGCTTTCTTT
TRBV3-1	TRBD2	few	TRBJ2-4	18	CASSQDTTAGLAKNIQYF	TGTGCCAGCAGCCAAGATACTACAGCGGGGTTAGCCAAAAACATTCAGTACTTC
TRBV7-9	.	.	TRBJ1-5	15	CASSGDDSPNQPQHF	TGTGCCAGCAGCGGAGACGACAGCCCTAATCAGCCCCAGCATTTT
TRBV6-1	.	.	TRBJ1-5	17	CASSEAQAGRGNQPQHF	TGTGCCAGCAGTGAAGCGCAGGCGGGACGAGGCAATCAGCCCCAGCATTTT
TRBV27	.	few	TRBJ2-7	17	CASSLSSSGVHLGEQYF	TGTGCCAGCAGTTTATCTTCGAGCGGAGTCCACCTGGGCGAGCAGTACTTC
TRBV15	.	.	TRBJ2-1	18	CATSRPGGLASSYNEQFF	TGTGCCACCAGCAGACCGGGCGGTCTGGCTAGCTCCTACAATGAGCAGTTCTTC
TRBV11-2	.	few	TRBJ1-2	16	CASSLSFDRRFDGYTF	TGTGCCAGCAGCTTATCGTTCGATCGCCGTTTTGATGGCTACACCTTC
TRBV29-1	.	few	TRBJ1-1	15	CSVEERWTKNTEAFF	TGCAGCGTTGAAGAACGCTGGACAAAGAACACTGAAGCTTTCTTT
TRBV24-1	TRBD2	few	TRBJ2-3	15	CATSDYLAGVDTQYF	TGTGCCACCAGTGATTATCTAGCGGGAGTAGATACGCAGTATTTT
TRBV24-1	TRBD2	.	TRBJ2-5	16	CATSDRWASGKETQYF	TGTGCCACCAGTGACCGGTGGGCTAGCGGGAAAGAGACCCAGTACTTC
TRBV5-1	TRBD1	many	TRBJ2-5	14	CASSLDRGRETQYF	TGTGCCAGCAGTTTGGACAGGGGGCGGGAGACCCAGTACTTC
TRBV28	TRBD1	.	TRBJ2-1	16	CASSSLGTDPSAEQFF	TGTGCCAGCAGTTCCCTGGGGACAGATCCCTCCGCTGAGCAGTTCTTC
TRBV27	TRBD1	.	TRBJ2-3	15	CASSRDSGSWDTQYF	TGTGCCAGCAGTCGGGACAGTGGGAGTTGGGATACGCAGTATTTT
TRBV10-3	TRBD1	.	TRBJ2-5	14	CAVRKTGDQETQYF	TGTGCCGTCAGGAAGACAGGGGACCAAGAGACCCAGTACTTC
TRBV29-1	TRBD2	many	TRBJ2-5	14	CSVALTSTKETQYF	TGCAGCGTTGCGCTGACTAGCACAAAAGAGACCCAGTACTTC
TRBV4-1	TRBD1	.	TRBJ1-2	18	CASSQVNRTGGAYYGYTF	TGCGCCAGCAGCCAAGTGAATAGGACAGGGGGCGCCTACTATGGCTACACCTTC
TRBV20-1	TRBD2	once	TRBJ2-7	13	CSARDSPGGKQYF	TGCAGTGCTAGAGATTCCCCCGGGGGGAAGCAGTACTTC
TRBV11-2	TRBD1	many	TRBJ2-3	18	CASSLGISRQGRPDTQYF	TGTGCCAGCAGCTTGGGGATCTCAAGACAGGGGAGGCCAGATACGCAGTATTTT
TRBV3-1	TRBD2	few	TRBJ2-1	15	CASSQDPGRDGEQFF	TGTGCCAGCAGCCAAGATCCCGGGAGGGACGGTGAGCAGTTCTTC
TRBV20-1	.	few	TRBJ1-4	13	CSARAGPNEKLFF	TGCAGTGCTAGAGCAGGGCCAAATGAAAAACTGTTTTTT
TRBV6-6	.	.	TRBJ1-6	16	CASSSQGGFTNSPLHF	TGTGCCAGCAGTTCCCAAGGAGGGTTCACCAATTCACCCCTCCACTTT
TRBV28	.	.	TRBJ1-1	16	CASSSNRQDPNTEAFF	TGTGCCAGCAGTTCAAATAGACAGGACCCGAACACTGAAGCTTTCTTT
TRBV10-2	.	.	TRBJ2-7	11	CASARLDEQYF	TGCGCCAGTGCCAGGCTTGATGAGCAGTACTTC
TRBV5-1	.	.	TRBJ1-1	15	CASSLVGGLRPEAFF	TGCGCCAGCAGCTTGGTGGGGGGACTCCGTCCTGAAGCTTTCTTT
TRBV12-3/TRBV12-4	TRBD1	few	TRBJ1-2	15	CASSKIGTGDYGYTF	TGTGCCAGCAGTAAAATCGGGACAGGGGACTATGGCTACACCTTC
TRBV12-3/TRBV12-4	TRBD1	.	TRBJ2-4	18	CASSFKVRLGQAKNIQYF	TGTGCCAGCAGTTTCAAAGTACGCTTGGGACAGGCCAAAAACATTCAGTACTTC
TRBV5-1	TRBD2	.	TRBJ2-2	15	CASSLGAGVVGELFF	TGCGCCAGCAGCTTGGGAGCGGGAGTAGTCGGGGAGCTGTTTTTT
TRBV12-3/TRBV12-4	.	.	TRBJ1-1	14	CASSKSGPNTEAFF	TGTGCCAGCAGCAAAAGCGGACCGAACACTGAAGCTTTCTTT
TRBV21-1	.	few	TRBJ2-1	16	CASSSNGSPTYNEQFF	TGTGCCAGCAGCAGTAACGGGAGTCCCACCTACAATGAGCAGTTCTTC
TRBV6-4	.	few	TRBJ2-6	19	CASSKEGPLGESGANVLTF	TGTGCCAGCAGTAAAGAAGGGCCTCTCGGGGAGTCTGGGGCCAACGTCCTGACTTTC
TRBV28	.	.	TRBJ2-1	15	CASGPTDNFYNEQFF	TGTGCCAGCGGGCCAACAGATAACTTCTACAATGAGCAGTTCTTC
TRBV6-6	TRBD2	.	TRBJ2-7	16	CASSGLAGESSYEQYF	TGTGCCAGCAGTGGACTAGCGGGGGAAAGCTCCTACGAGCAGTACTTC
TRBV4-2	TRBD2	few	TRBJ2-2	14	CASSPLAGVGELFF	TGTGCCAGCAGCCCACTAGCGGGAGTCGGGGAGCTGTTTTTT
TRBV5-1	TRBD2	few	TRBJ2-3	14	CASRLADFTDTQYF	TGCGCCAGCAGACTAGCGGATTTCACAGATACGCAGTATTTT
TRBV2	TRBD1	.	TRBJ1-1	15	CASRLRTGTNTEAFF	TGTGCCAGCAGGCTTCGGACAGGGACTAACACTGAAGCTTTCTTT
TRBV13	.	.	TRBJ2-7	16	CASSLATGGIPYEQYF	TGTGCCAGCAGCTTGGCCACGGGGGGCATCCCCTACGAGCAGTACTTC
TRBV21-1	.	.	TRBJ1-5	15	CAIIHDRVRNQPQHF	TGTGCCATCATCCATGACAGGGTCCGCAATCAGCCCCAGCATTTT